The present TCR beta chain was sequenced within a study of blood T cell repertoires in COVID-19. Only in-frame clones appear in the TCRdb table, and some are missing; sequencing was by immunoSEQ multiplex PCR. The sample shows about 280,000 clones, around 92% of them seen only once. Living in about two dozen US areas, the participants were between about 18 and 90 years of age. Recovered status in Cohort 3 required two negative PCRs, clearance, or symptom resolution. Germline V gene lookup returns CDR1 SEHNR and CDR2 FQNEAQ (reference sequence). The CDR3 consists of 14 residues. The J segment lost 6 bases and the V segment lost 5 bases, leaving 8 bases of the junction unmatched.

The sequence derives from a woman aged 55-70 years who had recovered from COVID-19. The specimen sequenced was PBMCs or T cells enriched from blood (not recorded which). The V gene is TRBV7-9, the J gene TRBJ1-2, with 8 bases lining up with TRBD1. This chain's CDR3 is CASSPIGQGDGYTF. CDR3 sequence (DNA): TGTGCCAGCAGCCCGATCGGACAGGGCGATGGCTACACCTTC. Filled out from reference TRBV7-9 and TRBJ1-2, the complete variable domain reads DTGVSQNPRHKITKRGQNVTFRCDPISEHNRLYWYRQTLGQGPEFLTYFQNEAQLEKSRLLSDRFSAERPKGSFSTLEIQRTEQGDSAMYLCASSPIGQGDGYTFGSGTRLTVV.